This is a list of T cell receptor beta chains from one sample in a study of blood T cell repertoires in COVID-19. Libraries were prepared by immunoSEQ multiplex PCR; TCRdb keeps only in-frame clonotypes and omits some of them. The table includes under 150,000 clones, over 65% detected once. The sequenced sample consisted of peripheral blood. Receptor source: a woman of 80 years or more with active or convalescent COVID-19. Each CDR3 is given with its conserved first and last residue. The D gene is left open where the match is weak. Only some rows state a clone size, as once, few, many or a class for expanded clones.

j_gene	abundance	v_gene	d_gene	CDR3nt	CDR3aa
TRBJ1-4	-	TRBV19	-	TGTGCCAGTAGTACTTCAGTGCGGGAAAAACTGTTTTTT	CASSTSVREKLFF
TRBJ1-5	few	TRBV7-9	-	TGTGCCAGCAGCTTAGATGGAGGCCACAATCAGCCCCAGCATTTT	CASSLDGGHNQPQHF
TRBJ1-5	-	TRBV18	-	TGTGCCAGCTCAAACAATCAGGGGAGCAATCAGCCCCAGCATTTT	CASSNNQGSNQPQHF
TRBJ2-5	many	TRBV6-5	-	TGTGCCAGCAGTTACTCCACACGAGAGACCCAGTACTTC	CASSYSTRETQYF
TRBJ2-7	many	TRBV20-1	-	TGCAGTGCCCGGGTCGTGGAGCAGTACTTC	CSARVVEQYF
TRBJ1-3	-	TRBV4-2	-	TGTGCCAGCAGCCAAGCCTTAGAGCAGGGGAACACCATATATTTT	CASSQALEQGNTIYF
TRBJ1-1	-	TRBV30	-	TGTGCCTGGAGATTGAGGGGGAGCCCTGAAGCTTTCTTT	CAWRLRGSPEAFF
TRBJ2-6	-	TRBV5-1	-	TGCGCCAGCAGCTTGGGGGTGGGACACTTCTCTGGGGCCAACGTCCTGACTTTC	CASSLGVGHFSGANVLTF
TRBJ1-1	few	TRBV2	-	TGTGCCAGCAGTGTCGGTCTGGGCGAGGGAAGGAACACTGAAGCTTTCTTT	CASSVGLGEGRNTEAFF
TRBJ1-5	-	TRBV28	-	TGTGCCAGCAGTTTTTTTTGGGGCCGCAATCAGCCCCAGCATTTT	CASSFFWGRNQPQHF
TRBJ2-2	-	TRBV9	TRBD1	TGTGCCAGCAGCGTATTTGACAGGGTCCGCGGGGAGCTGTTTTTT	CASSVFDRVRGELFF
TRBJ2-4	-	TRBV6-5	-	TGTGCCAGCATTCAAGGTACAGGGTTAAACATTCAGTACTTC	CASIQGTGLNIQYF
TRBJ2-2	-	TRBV19	-	TGTGCCAGTCACGGGAGTTTGAACACCGGGGAGCTGTTTTTT	CASHGSLNTGELFF
TRBJ1-1	-	TRBV12-3/TRBV12-4	TRBD1	TGTGCCAGCAGTACAGGGGGGAACACTGAAGCTTTCTTT	CASSTGGNTEAFF
TRBJ2-1	few	TRBV7-8	TRBD2	TGTGCCAGCAGCATGGCTAGCGGGGGGATATACAATGAGCAGTTCTTC	CASSMASGGIYNEQFF
TRBJ2-4	-	TRBV15	-	TGTGCCACCAGCAGGCTGGAGGTAGCGGACCTAGCCAAAAACATTCAGTACTTC	CATSRLEVADLAKNIQYF
TRBJ1-2	-	TRBV27	TRBD1	TGTGCCAGCAGCCATGACAGGGCCTATGGCTACACCTTC	CASSHDRAYGYTF
TRBJ1-1	-	TRBV15	-	TGTGCCACCAGCAGAGGGGGCAGGGGAAGTACTGAAGCTTTCTTT	CATSRGGRGSTEAFF
TRBJ2-1	-	TRBV5-1	TRBD2	TGCGCCAGCAGCCCAGGACTAGTATTTAACAATGAGCAGTTCTTC	CASSPGLVFNNEQFF
TRBJ2-3	-	TRBV19	-	TGTGCCAGTAGTCCAGGGTATTCCACAGATACGCAGTATTTT	CASSPGYSTDTQYF
TRBJ2-2	-	TRBV10-2	-	TGCGCCAGCAGTGTTGGGGACTTTGGCACCGGGGAGCTGTTTTTT	CASSVGDFGTGELFF
TRBJ2-2	-	TRBV6-6	-	TGTGCCAGCAGCGACTACCTTTCGAACACCGGGGAGCTGTTTTTT	CASSDYLSNTGELFF
TRBJ1-1	-	TRBV28	-	TGTGCCAGCAGTTTGATTGATTTGAGAGGCACTGAAGCTTTCTTT	CASSLIDLRGTEAFF
TRBJ2-7	-	TRBV9	-	TGTGCCAGCAGCGTAGACAGCTCCTACGAGCAGTACTTC	CASSVDSSYEQYF
TRBJ2-7	-	TRBV2	-	TGTGCCAGCAAGGTGGGGGACATTGTGCAGTACTTC	CASKVGDIVQYF
TRBJ1-2	-	TRBV12-3/TRBV12-4	-	TGTGCCAGCAGTAGTAGACGAGGCTATGGCTACACCTTC	CASSSRRGYGYTF
TRBJ1-5	-	TRBV30	TRBD1	TGTGCCTGGAGTGTAAGTGACAGGGGGTATCAGCCCCAGCATTTT	CAWSVSDRGYQPQHF
TRBJ1-1	-	TRBV7-3	-	TGTGCCAGCAGCGAAGTAGGGGGTGTGAACACTGAAGCTTTCTTT	CASSEVGGVNTEAFF
TRBJ2-7	-	TRBV6-6	-	TGTGCCAGCAGTTCGACTACCTACGAGCAGTACTTC	CASSSTTYEQYF
TRBJ2-6	-	TRBV7-3	-	TGTGCCAGCAGCTTAACCCTGGGGGGGCACGCTGGGGCCAACGTCCTGACTTTC	CASSLTLGGHAGANVLTF
TRBJ1-2	-	TRBV12-3/TRBV12-4	TRBD1	TGTGCCAGCAGTTTAACAGGGGACTATGGCTACACCTTC	CASSLTGDYGYTF
TRBJ1-5	-	TRBV12-5	TRBD1	TGTGCTAGTGGTTTTGGACAGGGTGGGTTCGATCAGCCCCAGCATTTT	CASGFGQGGFDQPQHF
TRBJ1-5	few	TRBV12-5	-	TGTGCTAGTGCCCGGGGGGTTAGCAATCAGCCCCAGCATTTT	CASARGVSNQPQHF
TRBJ2-3	-	TRBV7-8	TRBD1	TGTGCCAGCAGCTTAGAAGGGACAGGGGGCACAGATACGCAGTATTTT	CASSLEGTGGTDTQYF
TRBJ2-4	-	TRBV28	TRBD2	TGTGCCAGCAGCCCCCAGGGAGCGGGGGGGTTACTAGCCAAAAACATTCAGTACTTC	CASSPQGAGGLLAKNIQYF
TRBJ1-1	-	TRBV5-1	-	TGCGCCAGCAGCTTGGCCCAGGGTGCCGACACTGAAGCTTTCTTT	CASSLAQGADTEAFF
TRBJ2-7	-	TRBV6-2/TRBV6-3	TRBD2	TGTGCCAGCAGTTACTCGGGAGGGTCCCTAGCCTACGAGCAGTACTTC	CASSYSGGSLAYEQYF
TRBJ2-5	-	TRBV6-2/TRBV6-3	-	TGTGCCAGCAGTTACGACAGGTCCGAAGAGACCCAGTACTTC	CASSYDRSEETQYF
TRBJ1-5	few	TRBV6-6	-	TGTGCCAGCAGTTACAGAACGTCAGGGCAAAAGACCCAGCATTTT	CASSYRTSGQKTQHF
TRBJ2-5	once	TRBV6-1	-	TGTGCCAGCAGTGAAGGACAGACGTACCAAGAGACCCAGTACTTC	CASSEGQTYQETQYF
TRBJ1-2	-	TRBV7-2	TRBD1	TGTGCCAGCAGCTCGCCGCAGGGGGACTATGGCTACACCTTC	CASSSPQGDYGYTF
TRBJ2-1	-	TRBV10-2	TRBD2	TGCGCCAGCAGTGAGAGCTCCGGGGGGGGCCCCAATGAGCAGTTCTTC	CASSESSGGGPNEQFF
TRBJ2-1	-	TRBV12-3/TRBV12-4	-	TGTGCCAGCAGTTCCTTTAACAATGAGCAGTTCTTC	CASSSFNNEQFF
TRBJ2-7	-	TRBV29-1	-	TGCAGCGTTCGACCGGGGGGCGCCTACGAGCAGTACTTC	CSVRPGGAYEQYF
TRBJ1-2	few	TRBV4-1	-	TGCGCCAGCAGCCCAGGGGATCGTACTAACTATGGCTACACCTTC	CASSPGDRTNYGYTF
TRBJ1-1	-	TRBV11-2	-	TGTGCCAGCAGCCGGGGGGGTTTAAACACTGAAGCTTTCTTT	CASSRGGLNTEAFF
TRBJ2-5	once	TRBV9	-	TGTGCCAGCAGCGCTTCAGGGTTTCAAGAGACCCAGTACTTC	CASSASGFQETQYF
TRBJ2-1	-	TRBV18	-	TGTGCCAGCTCACCACCGTTACAGGGTGATGAGCAGTTCTTC	CASSPPLQGDEQFF
TRBJ2-7	-	TRBV5-1	-	TGCGCCAGCAGCTTGGTTCTGAGCAACCGGGGCGAGCAGTACTTC	CASSLVLSNRGEQYF
TRBJ2-5	few	TRBV30	TRBD2	TGTGCCTGGAGTGTATTCGGCGGGGGTGGAAAGACCCAGTACTTC	CAWSVFGGGGKTQYF
TRBJ1-1	-	TRBV6-5	-	TGTGCCAGCAGTCCCGGGGGGGTGGGGAACACTGAAGCTTTCTTT	CASSPGGVGNTEAFF
TRBJ2-5	-	TRBV4-1	TRBD2	TGCGCCAGCAGACTACAACCGGGACTAGTTGAGGAGACCCAGTACTTC	CASRLQPGLVEETQYF
TRBJ1-5	-	TRBV6-1	-	TGTGCCAGCAGTGAAGGAGCAGAATCACCCGGGATTCAGCCCCAGCATTTT	CASSEGAESPGIQPQHF
TRBJ2-3	few	TRBV5-1	-	TGCGCCAGCAGCCCCCGGGGAGATACGCAGTATTTT	CASSPRGDTQYF